Below are 32 T cell receptor beta chains sequenced from a single sample in a study of T cells after yellow fever vaccination. Each CDR3 protein is one row after TCRdb ran MiXCR on the 5' RACE reads. The sample includes some 390,000 distinct CDR3 sequences, 6.2% of them seen just once. The specimen was PBMCs, collected 5 days after the yellow fever booster vaccination. The receptors stem from a man under 40 who received the YFV17D yellow fever vaccine.

In this sample, this clonotype turned up a few times. This chain uses TRBV10-3 with TRBJ2-5; 8 bases map to TRBD2. Germline trimming cut 8 bases from V and 5 bases from J; bases unmatched to any gene: 7. Germline V gene data show CDR1 as ENHRY and CDR2 as SYGVKD. This CDR3 is 13 amino acids long. The CDR3 here is CAIAGTSRETQYF. The CDR3 nucleotides are TGTGCCATCGCGGGGACTAGTCGCGAGACCCAGTACTTC.

The CDR3 DNA follows: TGCGCCAGCAGCCTCCGCTTACAGGGGGCTTACGAGCAGTACTTC. Its protein is CASSLRLQGAYEQYF. This chain uses TRBV4-3 with TRBJ2-7, with 9 nucleotides matching TRBD1. CDR3 length: 15 amino acids. V shed 4 bases, J shed 4 bases, and the junction held 8 bases outside the gene matches. Germline CDR1 reads LGHNA; CDR2 reads YSLEER.

This clonotype was seen a handful of times. The chain employs TRBV20-1 and TRBJ2-7, with D possibly TRBD1 on 6 matching bases. Trimming pared 0 bases from V and 2 bases from J, leaving 11 bases between. The CDR3 has 14 amino acids. Germline CDR1 and CDR2: DFQATT and SNEGSKA (reference sequence). The CDR3: CSARDSRGTYEQYF. In DNA form, the CDR3 reads TGCAGTGCTAGAGATTCCAGGGGCACCTACGAGCAGTACTTC.

To note about this clonotype: With a much larger clone just one base away, this may be a read error. The genes are TRBV7-6 and TRBJ1-1; D remains ambiguous. CDR3 length: 14 amino acids. The germline V gene encodes CDR1 SGHVS and CDR2 FNYEAQ. CDR3 sequence: CGSSLVRGNTEAFF. In DNA, the CDR3 is TGTGGCAGCAGCTTAGTTCGGGGGAACACTGAAGCTTTCTTT.

This clonotype was seen a handful of times. The chain carries TRBV20-1 and TRBJ1-5; no firm D call. CDR1 and CDR2 from the germline V gene are DFQATT and SNEGSKA (reference sequence). CDR3 length: 15 amino acids. Trimming cost V 0 bases and J 0 bases, with 9 bases left between them. CDR3 protein: CSARDIKGSNQPQHF. The CDR3 bases are TGCAGTGCTAGAGATATCAAGGGTAGCAATCAGCCCCAGCATTTT.

This clonotype occurred a few times. V and J are TRBV20-1 and TRBJ2-1, with 12 bases aligning to TRBD2. This CDR3 contains 18 residues. The V and J ends lost 1 base and 4 bases, in that order; junction bases with no gene match: 11. Germline V CDR1 and CDR2: DFQATT, SNEGSKA (reference sequence). The CDR3 here is CSARVGLAGGPRYNEQFF. The CDR3 DNA follows: TGCAGTGCTAGAGTTGGGCTAGCGGGAGGGCCAAGGTACAATGAGCAGTTCTTC.

This clonotype was seen many times. This sequence joins TRBV7-2 and TRBJ2-1, with 7 positions matching TRBD2. In germline, CDR1 is SGHTA, CDR2 FQGNSA. The CDR3 contains 15 residues. V was clipped by 5 bases and J by 8 bases; unmatched bases: 12. In DNA form, the CDR3 reads TGTGCCAGCAGCCTTAGCGGGTTTCCCTGGTATGAGCAGTTCTTC. This encodes CASSLSGFPWYEQFF.

This clonotype was detected only a few times. In nucleotides, the CDR3 is TGTGCCAGCAGCTTGGGGGTCGGCCAGCCCCAGCATTTT. It yields the protein CASSLGVGQPQHF. The chain carries TRBV5-4 and TRBJ1-5, with no clear D. Deletions cut 0 bases from V and 7 bases from J, with 8 bases between. This CDR3 spans 13 amino acids. Germline-derived CDR1 and CDR2 are SGHNT and YYREEE (reference sequence). Together with reference TRBV5-4 and TRBJ1-5, the CDR3 gives the full variable domain: ETGVTQSPTHLIKTRGQQVTLRCSSQSGHNTVSWYQQALGQGPQFIFQYYREEENGRGNFPPRFSGLQFPNYSSELNVNALELDDSALYLCASSLGVGQPQHFGDGTRLSIL.

There are many counts of this clonotype. The chain is built from TRBV20-1 and TRBJ2-1; 7 bases fit TRBD2. After removal of 1 base from V and 3 bases from J, the junction contained 9 bases not matched to a gene. Per germline, CDR1 DFQATT and CDR2 SNEGSKA (reference sequence). This CDR3 has 16 amino acids. CDR3 in amino acids: CSARGGGSGIYNEQFF. The CDR3 nucleotides read TGCAGTGCTAGAGGGGGAGGGAGCGGGATCTACAATGAGCAGTTCTTC.

The V gene is TRBV12-3 or TRBV12-4, the J gene TRBJ2-3; tentatively, D is TRBD1 (6 bases). V dropped 4 bases and J dropped 2 bases, with 16 bases sitting between them. There are 16 residues in the CDR3. This CDR3 reads CASSSLLRDNTDTQYF. CDR3 DNA: TGTGCCAGCAGTTCCCTATTGAGGGACAACACAGATACGCAGTATTTT.

This clonotype was detected only a few times. The V and J genes are TRBV21-1 and TRBJ2-3. TRBV21-1 is given as a pseudogene. The CDR3 consists of 12 residues. This CDR3 is CARLPSTDTQYF. As DNA, the CDR3 is TGTGCCAGACTTCCCAGCACAGATACGCAGTATTTT.

There are many counts of this clonotype. The gene calls are TRBV20-1 and TRBJ2-3, with 9 bases lining up with TRBD2. V trimming: 7 bases; J trimming: 2 bases; junction bases outside the gene matches: 1. The V gene's germline CDR1 is DFQATT and CDR2 SNEGSKA (reference sequence). This CDR3 contains 12 residues. The CDR3 sequence is CSGTSVTDTQYF. CDR3 nucleotides: TGCAGTGGGACTAGCGTCACAGATACGCAGTATTTT.

This clonotype turned up a few times. The chain combines TRBV20-1 with TRBJ2-1, with a possible D match to TRBD2 (6 bases). CDR3 length: 13 amino acids. CDR1 and CDR2 from the germline V gene are DFQATT and SNEGSKA (reference sequence). Deletions cut 8 bases from V and 1 base from J, with 12 bases between. CDR3 bases: TGCAGTCAGCTAGCGATGTCCTACAATGAGCAGTTCTTC. Its protein product is CSQLAMSYNEQFF.

This clonotype was observed a handful of times. This rearrangement joins TRBV11-2 to TRBJ2-5, with no clear D. V lost 5 bases and J 4 bases, leaving 14 bases between the germline ends. The CDR3 has 14 residues. Per the germline V gene, CDR1 is SGHAT and CDR2 is FQNNGV. Here the CDR3 reads CASSPGWGGETQYF. In DNA form, the CDR3 reads TGTGCCAGCAGCCCAGGTTGGGGTGGAGAGACCCAGTACTTC.

This clonotype was detected ten times or more. The chain uses TRBV4-3 and TRBJ2-4, with 8 positions matching TRBD2. With 0 bases clipped from V and 8 bases from J, the junction kept 9 bases outside the gene matches. The CDR3 is 16 residues long. The germline CDR1 and CDR2 sequences are LGHNA and YSLEER. In DNA form, the CDR3 reads TGCGCCAGCAGCCAAGACGCGGGAGGAGGTCCCCACATTCAGTACTTC. Translation gives CASSQDAGGGPHIQYF.

This clonotype was seen repeatedly, ten times or more. The chain carries TRBV12-3 or TRBV12-4 and TRBJ2-1, with 8 positions matching TRBD1. This CDR3 has 13 residues. V shed 8 bases, J shed 4 bases, and the junction held 4 bases outside the gene matches. For the CDR3, the DNA is TGTGCCAGCCGGGACAGGAGATACAATGAGCAGTTCTTC. This translates into CASRDRRYNEQFF.

The V call is TRBV19, the J call TRBJ2-7; D is unclear. V was clipped by 3 bases and J by 2 bases, with 11 bases between them. The CDR3 loop spans 14 amino acids. The germline V gene has CDR1 LNHDA and CDR2 SQIVND (reference sequence). The CDR3 is CASSMGSLPYEQYF. CDR3 in DNA: TGTGCCAGTAGTATGGGGTCACTTCCCTACGAGCAGTACTTC.

This clonotype was found many times. The rearrangement links TRBV29-1 to TRBJ2-7; the D is unclear. With 5 bases removed from V and 7 bases from J, the gap between germline ends came to 15 bases. The CDR3 has 12 residues. CDR1 is SQVTM and CDR2 is ANQGSEA in the germline V gene. This chain's CDR3 is CSVSAPDREQYF. The CDR3 nucleotides read TGCAGCGTTTCGGCCCCGGATCGGGAGCAGTACTTC.

This clonotype was observed many times. The CDR3 carries no conserved terminal phenylalanine or tryptophan, so it likely arises from a read error. The DNA is omitted, as the CDR3 cannot be located on it reliably, and the CDR3 follows TCRdb's listing. This chain uses TRBV20-1 with TRBJ2-1; TRBD1, the table's D call, lacks a check against the DNA. Germline loops: CDR1 DFQATT, CDR2 SNEGSKA (reference sequence). The CDR3 is 13 amino acids in total, end residues counted. The CDR3 loop reads CSARDHLTGTPTS.

Only a few counts were recorded for this clonotype. V gene TRBV12-3 or TRBV12-4 combines with J gene TRBJ2-1; 8 positions agree with TRBD1. V lost 6 bases, J lost 8 bases, and 15 bases stayed unmatched. The CDR3 runs 16 residues. This CDR3 is CASRAGVWQGAHEQFF. CDR3 nucleotide sequence: TGTGCCAGCAGGGCTGGCGTTTGGCAGGGGGCTCATGAGCAGTTCTTC.

There are many counts of this clonotype. V and J are TRBV28 and TRBJ2-2; TRBD2 matches 10 bases. Losses at the gene ends were 7 bases for V and 4 bases for J; bases not matched to a gene: 12. The germline V gene has CDR1 MDHEN and CDR2 SYDVKM. CDR3 length equals 17 residues. CDR3 protein: CASNWSGRAEGTGELFF. The CDR3 nucleotides are TGTGCCAGCAATTGGAGCGGGAGGGCCGAGGGCACCGGGGAGCTGTTTTTT.

The chain carries TRBV7-6 and TRBJ1-4; D perhaps matches TRBD1 (6 bases). V was cut by 1 base and J by 2 bases, with 11 bases left in between. This CDR3 comprises 16 residues. In germline, CDR1 is SGHVS, CDR2 FNYEAQ. The CDR3 bases are TGTGCCAGCAGCTTAGGGTCACAGGGCACTAATGAAAAACTGTTTTTT. Translating it yields CASSLGSQGTNEKLFF.

The CDR3 reads CATSDLYDSTDTQYF. CDR3 bases: TGTGCCACCAGTGATTTATATGACAGCACAGATACGCAGTATTTT. This rearrangement joins TRBV24-1 to TRBJ2-3; D uncertain. The CDR3 is made up of 15 amino acids. Deletions cut 1 base from V and 0 bases from J, with 7 bases between. The germline V gene has CDR1 KGHDR and CDR2 SFDVKD.

In this sample, this clonotype turned up many times. This chain links TRBV7-9 with TRBJ2-3; D gene ambiguous. The CDR3 consists of 12 residues. The germline gives CDR1 SEHNR, CDR2 FQNEAQ (reference sequence). V gave up 5 bases and J gave up 4 bases, with 7 bases separating them. This chain's CDR3 is CASSPDPDTQYF. DNA of the CDR3: TGTGCCAGCAGCCCTGACCCAGATACGCAGTATTTT.

This clonotype showed up many times. V is TRBV18 and J is TRBJ1-1; D is undetermined. The CDR3 runs 14 residues. Germline V gives CDR1 KGHSH, CDR2 LQKENI. The ends were cut back, 4 bases at V and 1 base at J, with 10 bases in the middle. DNA for the CDR3: TGTGCCAGCTCACTGTCAACAGAGAACACTGAAGCTTTCTTT. It codes for CASSLSTENTEAFF.

This clonotype appeared many times. The chain carries TRBV7-9 and TRBJ2-1; 9 nucleotides align to TRBD2. The germline V gene encodes CDR1 SEHNR and CDR2 FQNEAQ (reference sequence). J lost 7 bases, V lost 2 bases, and 9 bases had no gene match. CDR3 length equals 16 residues. The CDR3 bases are TGTGCCAGCAGCTTAAACCCCGGCGGGAGGGGGAATGAGCAGTTCTTC. Its protein product is CASSLNPGGRGNEQFF. Drawing the rest from reference TRBV7-9 and TRBJ2-1, the complete variable domain is DTGVSQNPRHKITKRGQNVTFRCDPISEHNRLYWYRQTLGQGPEFLTYFQNEAQLEKSRLLSDRFSAERPKGSFSTLEIQRTEQGDSAMYLCASSLNPGGRGNEQFFGPGTRLTVL.

This clonotype was seen many times. The chain carries TRBV4-3 and TRBJ2-1, with D uncertain. V was cut by 2 bases and J by 1 base, with 9 bases left in between. Germline V gives CDR1 LGHNA, CDR2 YSLEER. This CDR3 has 15 amino acids. The CDR3 DNA follows: TGCGCCAGCAGCCAAATGCCGCAGTCCTACAATGAGCAGTTCTTC. Translation: CASSQMPQSYNEQFF.

In its sample, this clonotype was seen many times. V gene TRBV29-1 combines with J gene TRBJ2-5, with a weak D call TRBD2 (5 bases). This CDR3 is 12 amino acids long. Germline V lookup: CDR1 SQVTM, CDR2 ANQGSEA. With 4 bases removed from V and 1 base from J, the gap between germline ends came to 7 bases. The CDR3 is CSVVGVQETQYF. The CDR3 DNA sequence: TGCAGCGTTGTCGGGGTCCAAGAGACCCAGTACTTC.

This clonotype has a handful of counts. The rearrangement links TRBV7-9 to TRBJ2-7; tentatively, D is TRBD2 (5 bases). V lost 4 bases to trimming and J lost 0 bases, with 10 bases between them. Per germline, CDR1 SEHNR and CDR2 FQNEAQ (reference sequence). The CDR3 has 14 amino acids. As DNA, the CDR3 is TGTGCCAGCAGCTCTCCGGGAAACTCCTACGAGCAGTACTTC. Translation: CASSSPGNSYEQYF.

This clonotype has a handful of counts. V and J are TRBV29-1 and TRBJ2-2, with a weak D call TRBD1 (6 bases). The germline gives CDR1 SQVTM, CDR2 ANQGSEA. This CDR3 comprises 14 residues. The ends were cut back, 7 bases at V and 3 bases at J, with 15 bases in the middle. For the CDR3, the DNA is TGCAGCGCATCCGGGACACGGGACACCGGGGAGCTGTTTTTT. It yields the protein CSASGTRDTGELFF.

J is TRBJ2-2 and V is TRBV10-3; D is ambiguous. Trimming shortened V by 7 bases and J by 6 bases, and 12 bases separated the two germline ends. Germline V gives CDR1 ENHRY, CDR2 SYGVKD. The CDR3 sequence is 13 residues long. In nucleotides, the CDR3 is TGTGCCATCAACGATGGGTCCCCCGGGGAGCTGTTTTTT. Encoded protein: CAINDGSPGELFF.

This chain uses TRBV7-9 with TRBJ2-3; TRBD1 matches 7 bases. With the DNA end fitting TRBJ1-5 better, the J assignment may be wrong. Per the germline V gene, CDR1 is SEHNR and CDR2 is FQNEAQ (reference sequence). The CDR3 has 16 residues. The CDR3, as DNA: TGTGCCAGCAGCTTAGCTGGAGGACAGGCGACAGATACGCAGCATTTT. Protein: CASSLAGGQATDTQHF.